Sequencing of this T cell receptor (beta chain) was carried out in a study of cytomegalovirus exposure and HLA in healthy donors. The PCR made use of 60 Vbeta and 13 Jbeta primers. Only in-frame clones appear in the TCRdb table, and some are missing; sequencing was by immunoSEQ multiplex PCR. The sample yields approximately 100,000 clones, 75% seen once. The CDR3 sequence is 16 residues long. CDR1 and CDR2 (germline): SGHTA, FQGNSA. Losses at the gene ends were 5 bases for V and 2 bases for J; bases not matched to a gene: 3. A few counts support this clone. The chain combines TRBV7-2 with TRBJ2-7; 16 positions match TRBD2. This TCR came from a male donor in good health and CMV-seropositive. Sequencing was carried out using PBMCs. The CDR3 region is CASSLGTSGRAYEQYF. The DNA of the CDR3 is TGTGCCAGCAGCCTCGGGACTAGCGGGAGGGCCTACGAGCAGTACTTC.